Listed here are 10 T cell receptor beta chains from one sample, sequenced in a study of identical twins. From the 5' RACE reads, TCRdb called clonotypes with MiXCR, one entry per CDR3 protein. The sample has approximately 1.8 million distinct CDR3 sequences; roughly a third are singletons. Material for sequencing was cord blood. These receptors were taken from a newborn girl in good health.

The rearrangement joins TRBV20-1 to TRBJ2-5, with D hard to call. This CDR3 region has 13 residues. Deletions cut 1 base from V and 1 base from J, with 7 bases between. CDR1 is DFQATT, CDR2 SNEGSKA, per germline (reference sequence). CDR3: CSARVGVQETQYF. Here the CDR3 DNA reads TGCAGTGCTAGAGTTGGAGTCCAAGAGACCCAGTACTTC.

This chain links TRBV28 with TRBJ2-5, with D perhaps TRBD1 or TRBD2 (6 bases each). The J call may be incorrect, as the DNA end agrees better with TRBJ2-7. Germline V gene data show CDR1 as MDHEN and CDR2 as SYDVKM. The length of the CDR3 is 15 residues. CDR3 residues: CASGGHGGGFYEQYF. CDR3 in DNA: TGTGCCAGCGGCGGTCACGGAGGGGGGTTTTACGAGCAGTACTTC.

This clonotype occurred a few times. This chain connects TRBV5-1 to TRBJ2-5; D gene unclear. The V end was cut by 4 bases, the J end by 5 bases, with 12 bases between. CDR3 size: 13 residues. Germline CDR1 is SGHRS and CDR2 is YFSETQ. The CDR3 loop is CASSRIPWETQYF. The CDR3 nucleotides are TGCGCCAGCAGCCGAATACCATGGGAGACCCAGTACTTC.

The chain joins TRBV10-3 to TRBJ1-4; 10 bases map to TRBD1. CDR1 ENHRY and CDR2 SYGVKD come from the germline V gene. J was trimmed by 5 bases and V by 6 bases; bases with no gene match: 6. The CDR3 length is 15 residues. The CDR3 DNA reads as TGTGCCATCAGGGCATCGGACAGGGGGAATGAAAAACTGTTTTTT. Amino acids: CAIRASDRGNEKLFF.

The chain couples TRBV25-1 to TRBJ1-1; a possible D gene is TRBD1 (5 bases). Looked up from germline, CDR1 is MGHDK and CDR2 is SYGVNS. The V gene lost 3 bases and the J gene lost 2 bases, with 10 bases spanning the gap. The CDR3 sequence is 14 residues long. Written as DNA, the CDR3 is TGTGCCAGCAGTGACTACAGGCCTAACACTGAAGCTTTCTTT. Its protein is CASSDYRPNTEAFF.

The chain links TRBV5-5 to TRBJ2-1, with 9 bases aligning to TRBD2. V lost 4 bases to trimming and J lost 4 bases; unmatched junction nucleotides: 12. Germline V gene data show CDR1 as SGHKS and CDR2 as YYEKEE (reference sequence). This CDR3 contains 17 residues. Here the CDR3 reads CASSGGAGGIRYNEQFF. The CDR3 DNA is TGTGCCAGCAGCGGAGGAGCGGGGGGCATACGTTACAATGAGCAGTTCTTC.

This clonotype appeared a few times. This rearrangement joins TRBV5-1 to TRBJ2-5; D is perhaps TRBD1 or TRBD2 (5 bases each). Germline-derived CDR1 and CDR2 are SGHRS and YFSETQ. V lost 5 bases to trimming and J lost 3 bases, with 11 bases between them. The length of the CDR3 is 13 residues. Here the CDR3 DNA reads TGCGCCAGCAGGGGGGTAGAGGAAGAGACCCAGTACTTC. As protein: CASRGVEEETQYF.

This clonotype has a count of ten or more. The chain employs TRBV2 and TRBJ2-1; D uncertain. This CDR3 contains 14 residues. V was shortened by 7 bases and J by 5 bases, with 15 bases between the two germline ends. Germline assignment: CDR1 SNHLY and CDR2 FYNNEI. The CDR3 bases are TGTGCCAGCATTGGCTTAAGGGCACACAATGAGCAGTTCTTC. It yields the protein CASIGLRAHNEQFF. Variable domain in full (rest from reference TRBV2 and TRBJ2-1): EPEVTQTPSHQVTQMGQEVILRCVPISNHLYFYWYRQILGQKVEFLVSFYNNEISEKSEIFDDQFSVERPDGSNFTLKIRSTKLEDSAMYFCASIGLRAHNEQFFGPGTRLTVL.

On this clonotype itself: Its ends do not fully match the called genes, so a read error is possible. The chain carries TRBV12-3 or TRBV12-4 and TRBJ1-6; possible D gene TRBD1, 5 bases. The CDR3 extends over 18 amino acids. This CDR3 reads CATSLGPGSGSYNSPLHF. CDR3 DNA: TGTGCCACCAGTTTAGGGCCAGGGTCGGGCTCCTATAACTCACCCCTCCACTTT.

V is TRBV24-1 and J is TRBJ2-3; possible D gene TRBD2, 5 bases. This CDR3 contains 12 residues. In germline, CDR1 is KGHDR, CDR2 SFDVKD. The V and J ends lost 3 bases and 6 bases respectively, with 6 bases between them. The CDR3 DNA reads as TGTGCCACCAGTGATCGGGATGATACGCAGTATTTT. Its protein product is CATSDRDDTQYF.